One and the same sample provided the 24 T cell receptor beta chains below, sequenced in a study of STAT5B mutations in CD4+ large granular lymphocyte leukemia. The method was immunoSEQ multiplex PCR; TCRdb's version includes in-frame clones alone and lacks a portion of them. The sample contains around 30,000 clones, about four fifths of which appear only once. Specimen: CD4+ T cells from blood buffy coats. All receptors come from a human donor in good health.

The rearrangement links TRBV7-3 to TRBJ1-4; D ambiguous. Trimming took 5 bases from V and 5 from J, leaving 21 bases between them. The germline gives CDR1 SGHTA, CDR2 FQGTGA. This CDR3 contains 17 residues. The CDR3 reads CASSAHVGRKKNEKLFF. The CDR3 DNA reads as TGTGCCAGCAGCGCCCATGTTGGACGGAAAAAAAATGAAAAACTGTTTTTT. The full variable domain, with the rest looked up from reference TRBV7-3 and TRBJ1-4, is GAGVSQTPSNKVTEKGKYVELRCDPISGHTALYWYRQSLGQGPEFLIYFQGTGAADDSGLPNDRFFAVRPEGSVSTLKIQRTERGDSAVYLCASSAHVGRKKNEKLFFGSGTQLSVL.

A single count supports this clone. This chain uses TRBV6-5 with TRBJ1-5; perhaps TRBD1 as D (6 bases). The CDR3 is made up of 13 amino acids. With 6 bases removed from V and 4 bases from J, the gap between germline ends came to 10 bases. The germline gives CDR1 MNHEY, CDR2 SVGAGI. The CDR3 reads CASSPQGNQPQHF. CDR3 DNA sequence: TGTGCCAGCAGCCCACAGGGAAATCAGCCCCAGCATTTT.

V gene TRBV5-4 combines with J gene TRBJ2-1; D is unclear. Germline V gene data show CDR1 as SGHNT and CDR2 as YYREEE (reference sequence). The CDR3 totals 15 residues. Trimming cost V 4 bases and J 1 base, with 12 bases left between them. In DNA form, the CDR3 reads TGTGCCAGCAGCCCCGACCGGTCATCCTACAATGAGCAGTTCTTC. Translating gives CASSPDRSSYNEQFF.

The rearrangement links TRBV6-1 to TRBJ2-7; 7 bases line up with TRBD1. Germline CDR1 MNHNS, CDR2 SASEGT. The CDR3 has 14 residues. J lost 6 bases, V lost 5 bases, and 10 bases had no gene match. CDR3 nucleotides: TGTGCCAGCAGTCTTGGGACAGCCGCCGTCGAGCAGTACTTC. This translates into CASSLGTAAVEQYF.

This sequence joins TRBV29-1 and TRBJ2-5; 7 bases match TRBD2. V shed 6 bases, J shed 4 bases, and the junction held 11 bases outside the gene matches. The CDR3 spans 14 residues. CDR1 SQVTM and CDR2 ANQGSEA come from the germline V gene. The CDR3 DNA reads as TGCAGCGTGGCGGGAGCTAGGGACGCAGAGACCCAGTACTTC. It yields the protein CSVAGARDAETQYF.

The CDR3 loop reads CASNPGTSGRGYEQYF. The CDR3 DNA is TGTGCCAGCAACCCCGGGACTAGCGGGAGGGGGTACGAGCAGTACTTC. V usage is TRBV7-9 and J usage is TRBJ2-7; 16 bases are shared with TRBD2. Trimming removed 7 bases from V and 4 bases from J; junction bases left unmatched: 7. This CDR3 region has 16 residues. CDR1 and CDR2 from the germline V gene are SEHNR and FQNEAQ (reference sequence).

The rearrangement links TRBV28 to TRBJ1-4; maybe TRBD1 (5 bases). V gave up 6 bases and J gave up 2 bases, with 22 bases separating them. CDR1 is MDHEN, CDR2 SYDVKM, per germline. The length of the CDR3 is 18 residues. CDR3 DNA: TGTGCCAGCAGGCATCAGGGTAATAAAGAGGATACTAATGAAAAACTGTTTTTT. Protein sequence: CASRHQGNKEDTNEKLFF.

The CDR3 DNA reads TGCGCCAGCAGCCAACCGGGACAGGGGGCACTGGAGACCCAGTACTTC. This sequence encodes CASSQPGQGALETQYF. The rearrangement joins TRBV4-1 to TRBJ2-5; 12 nucleotides match TRBD1. The germline V gene has CDR1 MGHRA and CDR2 YSYEKL. J was trimmed by 5 bases and V by 2 bases; bases with no gene match: 6. The CDR3 has 16 amino acids.

The chain combines TRBV6-4 with TRBJ1-6; D is unclear. CDR1 and CDR2 (germline): MRHNA, SNTAGT. V was cut by 9 bases and J by 9 bases, with 15 bases left in between. The CDR3 has 13 amino acids. The CDR3 region is CASSAASGSPLHF. Here the CDR3 DNA reads TGTGCCAGTTCGGCTGCATCGGGTTCACCCCTCCACTTT.

The rearrangement joins TRBV5-8 to TRBJ2-3, with 13 bases identical to TRBD2. CDR3 length: 18 amino acids. J lost 4 bases, V lost 4 bases, and 12 bases had no gene match. Germline values: CDR1 SGHTS, CDR2 YDEGEE. In DNA, the CDR3 is TGTGCCAGCAGCGCCGTAAGGACTAGCGGGAGACGCTCAGATACGCAGTATTTT. It translates to CASSAVRTSGRRSDTQYF.

This sequence joins TRBV5-1 and TRBJ1-2, with unresolved D. The CDR3 extends over 15 amino acids. V was shortened by 0 bases and J by 5 bases, with 14 bases between the two germline ends. Germline CDR1 SGHRS, CDR2 YFSETQ. The CDR3 is CASSLDPAVEYGYTF. The DNA of the CDR3 is TGCGCCAGCAGCTTGGATCCGGCAGTGGAATATGGCTACACCTTC.

V and J are TRBV6-6 and TRBJ1-5, with 9 bases identical to TRBD1. The CDR3 is 16 residues long. Germline loops: CDR1 MNHNY, CDR2 SVGAGI (reference sequence). V lost 2 bases to trimming and J lost 0 bases; unmatched junction nucleotides: 2. The DNA of the CDR3 is TGTGCCAGCAGTTACGGGACAGGGAGTAGCAATCAGCCCCAGCATTTT. This translates into CASSYGTGSSNQPQHF.

This chain joins TRBV7-9 and TRBJ2-2; 8 bases align to TRBD1. The V and J ends lost 5 bases and 3 bases, in that order; junction bases with no gene match: 8. Germline loops: CDR1 SEHNR, CDR2 FQNEAQ (reference sequence). The CDR3 sequence is 16 residues long. CDR3 region: CASSIQGVLDTGELFF. As DNA, the CDR3 is TGTGCCAGCAGCATACAGGGGGTGCTGGACACCGGGGAGCTGTTTTTT.

The chain employs TRBV30 and TRBJ1-5; the D is unclear. Trimming took 2 bases from V and 5 from J, leaving 7 bases between them. This CDR3 is built from 12 residues. CDR1 and CDR2 from the germline V gene are GTSNPN and SVGIG (reference sequence). The CDR3 DNA reads TGTGCCTGGAGTCACATCGATCAGCCCCAGCATTTT. This gives the protein CAWSHIDQPQHF.

The chain recombines TRBV20-1 with TRBJ2-3, with D uncertain. Trimming cost V 4 bases and J 6 bases, with 8 bases left between them. Germline CDR1 is DFQATT and CDR2 is SNEGSKA (reference sequence). There are 11 residues in the CDR3. CDR3 protein: CSATRSDTQYF. The CDR3 coding sequence is TGCAGTGCTACTAGGAGCGATACGCAGTATTTT.

The chain employs TRBV5-1 and TRBJ2-1; 9 bases map to TRBD2. The CDR3 loop spans 20 amino acids. CDR1 and CDR2 from the germline V gene are SGHRS and YFSETQ. Trimming removed 0 bases from V and 0 bases from J; junction bases left unmatched: 13. The CDR3 bases are TGCGCCAGCAGCTTGGCCCCAGCGGGGGGCGCCCAGAGCTCCTACAATGAGCAGTTCTTC. It specifies CASSLAPAGGAQSSYNEQFF.

The chain couples TRBV7-9 to TRBJ1-2; 7 bases map to TRBD1. The V segment lost 5 bases and the J segment 6 bases; nucleotides outside the gene matches: 9. The V gene's germline CDR1 is SEHNR and CDR2 FQNEAQ (reference sequence). The CDR3 extends over 14 amino acids. This CDR3 is CASSPGTVQNGYTF. The CDR3 DNA follows: TGTGCCAGCAGCCCAGGGACAGTTCAAAATGGCTACACCTTC.

This clone was counted a single time. The chain links TRBV11-2 to TRBJ2-5; a possible D gene is TRBD2 (6 bases). The germline gives CDR1 SGHAT, CDR2 FQNNGV. V lost 1 base, J lost 2 bases, and 23 bases lay in between. The CDR3 runs to 19 residues. The CDR3 nucleotides are TGTGCCAGCAGCTTAGTTCCCTTGGGTTTTGCGGGAACTCAAGAGACCCAGTACTTC. Translation: CASSLVPLGFAGTQETQYF. The complete variable domain, with remaining parts taken from reference TRBV11-2 and TRBJ2-5, reads EAGVAQSPRYKIIEKRQSVAFWCNPISGHATLYWYQQILGQGPKLLIQFQNNGVVDDSQLPKDRFSAERLKGVDSTLKIQPAKLEDSAVYLCASSLVPLGFAGTQETQYFGPGTRLLVL.

The V call is TRBV9, the J call TRBJ1-3, with 7 bases matching TRBD1. CDR1 is SGDLS and CDR2 is YYNGEE in the germline V gene. CDR3 size: 13 residues. V lost 7 bases and J lost 3; bases outside the gene matches: 4. The CDR3 coding sequence is TGTGCCAGCGCTACAGGGGTTGGAAACACCATATATTTT. It yields the protein CASATGVGNTIYF.

The CDR3: CASSYSYEQYF. The CDR3 DNA reads as TGTGCCAGCAGTTACTCCTACGAGCAGTACTTC. This chain uses TRBV5-5 with TRBJ2-7; the D is unclear. V shed 5 bases and J shed 0 bases, with 3 bases lying between them. The CDR3 is 11 amino acids. Germline lookup yields CDR1 SGHKS and CDR2 YYEKEE (reference sequence).

The chain couples TRBV28 to TRBJ1-5, with D unresolved. Looked up from germline, CDR1 is MDHEN and CDR2 is SYDVKM. The CDR3 spans 13 residues. V shed 5 bases and J shed 4 bases, with 9 bases lying between them. CDR3 bases: TGTGCCAGCAGTAGGACCGTGAATCAGCCCCAGCATTTT. Amino acid sequence: CASSRTVNQPQHF. Full variable domain (remainder filled in from reference TRBV28 and TRBJ1-5): DVKVTQSSRYLVKRTGEKVFLECVQDMDHENMFWYRQDPGLGLRLIYFSYDVKMKEKGDIPEGYSVSREKKERFSLILESASTNQTSMYLCASSRTVNQPQHFGDGTRLSIL.

The V gene is TRBV30, the J gene TRBJ2-1; 7 bases align to TRBD2. V gave up 5 bases and J gave up 4 bases; unmatched junction bases: 8. CDR3 length: 14 residues. Germline CDR1 and CDR2: GTSNPN and SVGIG (reference sequence). CDR3 sequence (DNA): TGTGCCTGGGAAGCGGGATCCGTGTACAATGAGCAGTTCTTC. It codes for CAWEAGSVYNEQFF.

This chain's CDR3 is CASSPHRANTGELFF. In DNA, the CDR3 is TGTGCCAGCAGCCCCCACAGGGCAAACACCGGGGAGCTGTTTTTT. The J gene is TRBJ2-2, the V gene TRBV7-2; TRBD1 might be the D (6 bases). Germline V gene lookup returns CDR1 SGHTA and CDR2 FQGNSA. Between the trimmed V and J ends, which lost 5 bases and 2 bases, there was a span of 12 bases. The CDR3 covers 15 residues.

The rearrangement uses TRBV5-1 and TRBJ1-1; 9 nucleotides align to TRBD1. V was clipped by 4 bases and J by 0 bases; unmatched bases: 7. The length of the CDR3 is 16 residues. Germline values: CDR1 SGHRS, CDR2 YFSETQ. CDR3 sequence: CASSLGTGPMNTEAFF. As DNA, the CDR3 is TGCGCCAGCAGCCTCGGGACAGGGCCGATGAACACTGAAGCTTTCTTT.